Listed below are T cell receptor beta chains from one sample, sequenced in a study of shared T cell receptors in the human thymus. The method was immunoSEQ multiplex PCR; TCRdb's version includes in-frame clones alone and lacks a portion of them. The sample lists some 700,000 clones; 85% to 90% were seen once. These data also featured in a second study, about human thymus T cells.

The sample comprised thymocytes. These receptors all come from a boy in the first two years of life with a congenital heart defect. Each CDR3 is given with its conserved first and last residue. A D gene is named only where the DNA matches it firmly. Clone size is not always given. Where it is, it says once, few, many or a class for expanded clones.

d_call	v_call	cdr3_length	clone_size	j_call	cdr3_nt	cdr3_aa
NA	TRBV2	18	NA	TRBJ2-5	TGTGCCAGCAGTGAAGTATCGGGTTGGGCTAGCGATCAAGAGACCCAGTACTTC	CASSEVSGWASDQETQYF
NA	TRBV5-5	15	once	TRBJ1-2	TGTGCCAGCACCCATTTGGACGGGGGGCAGTATGGCTACACCTTC	CASTHLDGGQYGYTF
NA	TRBV4-1	12	NA	TRBJ1-3	TGCGCCAGCAGCCAAGACGGGGACACCATATATTTT	CASSQDGDTIYF
TRBD2	TRBV29-1	15	NA	TRBJ2-1	TGCAGCGTTGAAGAGGGGGAGGGACTAGCGGGAGATAAGTTCTTC	CSVEEGEGLAGDKFF
TRBD2	TRBV5-8	15	NA	TRBJ2-7	TGTGCCAGCAGCTTTGTCGGGAGGGCCGCCTACGAGCAGTACTTC	CASSFVGRAAYEQYF
NA	TRBV6-5	15	NA	TRBJ2-1	TGTGCCAGCAGTTACCAGGGTTCCCCCTACAATGAGCAGTTCTTC	CASSYQGSPYNEQFF
NA	TRBV7-9	14	NA	TRBJ1-2	TGTGCCAGCAGCTTAAGAGGGATTTGCTATGGCTACACCTTC	CASSLRGICYGYTF
TRBD1	TRBV28	15	few	TRBJ1-1	TGTGCCAGCAGTTTCCCTCAGGGGGGTCTCCCTGAAGCTTTCTTT	CASSFPQGGLPEAFF
TRBD1	TRBV10-1	11	few	TRBJ2-7	TGCGCCAGCGGACAGGGGAACGAGCAGTACTTC	CASGQGNEQYF
NA	TRBV7-6	16	NA	TRBJ2-1	TGTGCCAGCAGCCTCGGGGTTTCCTCTGACCACAATGAGCAGTTCTTC	CASSLGVSSDHNEQFF
TRBD1	TRBV30	14	NA	TRBJ2-7	TGTGCCTGGAGGCGGACAGGGGACACGTACGAGCAGTACTTC	CAWRRTGDTYEQYF
TRBD2	TRBV15	21	NA	TRBJ2-7	TGTGCCACCAGCAGAGATTGGGGTCCCGGGACTAGCAGAGAAAGAGGGGGCGAGCAGTACTTC	CATSRDWGPGTSRERGGEQYF